Detailed here is one T cell receptor (beta chain). The antigen this receptor binds is unknown. The input lacks base qualities; no much larger clone sits a single base away. The CDR3 measures 16 amino acids from cysteine to phenylalanine. The only DNA kept is the CDR3, 48 bases in frame from the first base. The germline V gene provides CDR1 SGHDN and CDR2 FVKESK. V drops 2 bases and J drops 0 bases, leaving 10 bases in between. DNA was extracted from blood mononuclear cells, with the same DNA used for both TCR and STAT3 sequencing. The record originates from a study of STAT3 mutations in large granular lymphocyte leukemia (dated by TCRdb to about 2019). Regarding the complete study: In roughly half of the longitudinally sequenced T-LGLL patients, canonical activating STAT3 mutations were detected. Each patient was sequenced at an average of around 3.8 time points, ranging from 2 to 8 samplings. A couple of patients with natural killer LGL leukemia were also sequenced longitudinally as controls within the study. From an initial cohort of 207 LGL patients, roughly 20 representative T-LGLL cases were selected for longitudinal TCRbeta and STAT3 sequencing. Serial deep sequencing of TCRbeta CDR3 and STAT3 was performed in patients with T-cell large granular lymphocyte leukemia to reconstruct clonal hierarchy and dynamics. Over half of the T-LGLL patients were given one or more immunosuppressive therapy regimens, and roughly 40% of the treated patients had a hematologic response. The investigation overall reported the following: Persisting codominant clonotypes in some patients meant a small but highly pathogenic clone may have been missed. Because no samples were available when a clone first appeared, clonal expansion was inferred from samplings taken at other points. In 6 of 18 patients, TCR clonotype switching occurred after therapy, and every newly emerging clone was STAT3 wild type. In several patients, dominant TCR clone burden exceeded STAT3 mutant burden, suggesting STAT3 mutation arose secondarily within a pre-expanded clone. The linking of therapy response to changes in TCR clonal burden was complicated by variable intervals between samplings and differing treatment regimens. Every T-LGLL patient showed at least one immunodominant TCRbeta clonotype, and about half showed multiple immunodominant subclonotypes.

TCRbeta libraries were sequenced on an Illumina MiSeq, averaging about 41,000 productive templates per sample. TCRbeta CDR3 libraries were generated with the immunoSEQ assay using multiplex PCR amplification. On the authors' methods: Following a previously defined approach, repertoire diversity was calculated, and values close to 0 point to extremely monoclonal samples. This is the immuneACCESS table as TCRdb keeps it, with only in-frame sequences that have V and J called. A part of the clones is gone; compared with another copy, unresolved V genes explain less than half, and the rest is unexplained. The V and J calls and clone size are taken from that table; D and trimming were inferred from the DNA. The sample data list around 29,000 clones, and approximately 86% of these were observed just once. Jointly, the top ten make up 12% of the sample.

The sequence was collected from a man in his 60s with T-cell large granular lymphocyte leukemia. Some clones in this sample may be carry-over from other donors' samples. The age is the age at diagnosis. The specimen was peripheral blood mononuclear cells. This receptor chain uses TRBV14 and TRBJ1-4; there is no confident call for the D gene. CDR3 loop: CASSQRLSATNEKLFF. The DNA reads as follows: TGTGCCAGCAGCCAACGTCTCTCAGCAACTAATGAAAAACTGTTTTTT. The CDR3, completed at both ends by the reference TRBV14 and TRBJ1-4 genes, gives the full variable domain EAGVTQFPSHSVIEKGQTVTLRCDPISGHDNLYWYRRVMGKEIKFLLHFVKESKQDESGMPNNRFLAERTGGTYSTLKVQPAELEDSGVYFCASSQRLSATNEKLFFGSGTQLSVL.